These 9 T cell receptor beta chains share one sample of origin, sequenced in a study of blood T cells in healthy people across ages (dated by TCRdb to between 2015 and 2017). The library was built by means of 5' RACE. For sequencing, an Illumina HiSeq 2500 was employed. A second PCR of roughly 7 to 12 cycles was run with a J-beta primer mix and a sample-barcoded 5' primer. Using fastp trimming at Q25 and MiXCR clonotype assembly, TCRdb reanalyzed the public sequencing data and kept in-frame beta chains. Here each entry gathers all rows of one CDR3 protein and keeps the most common genes and DNA. The sample includes 850,000 to 1,100,000 distinct CDR3 sequences, with more than 30% observed a single time. The ten largest clones take up roughly 14% of the sample. The sample was blood. The receptors derive from a young man in good health.

The gene calls are TRBV3-1 and TRBJ1-1; D is unclear. The CDR3 covers 14 residues. The germline gives CDR1 LGHDT, CDR2 YNNKEL (reference sequence). V lost 4 bases and J lost 3, with 12 bases in between. The CDR3: CASSPWVADTEAFF. The CDR3 DNA reads TGTGCCAGCAGCCCTTGGGTTGCCGACACTGAAGCTTTCTTT.

The J gene is TRBJ2-3, the V gene TRBV12-3 or TRBV12-4; D might be TRBD1 or TRBD2, each matching 6 bases. This CDR3 spans 16 amino acids. Trimming took off 6 bases at V and 9 bases at J, with 25 bases between the two ends. The CDR3 spells CASSLGGHSSARTQYF. The CDR3 DNA follows: TGTGCCAGCAGCTTGGGGGGACATAGCTCAGCAAGGACGCAGTATTTT.

Regarding this clonotype: A much larger clone is a single base away; this may be a read error. The rearrangement uses TRBV7-2 and TRBJ2-3; D uncertain. V was clipped by 1 base and J by 2 bases, with 7 bases between them. CDR3 length equals 14 residues. Germline V gene sequence: CDR1 SGHTA, CDR2 FQGNSA. Here the CDR3 reads CASSLVQPTDTQYF. DNA for the CDR3: TGTGCCAGCAGCTTAGTCCAACCCACAGATACGCAGTATTTT.

This clonotype was counted only a few times. V usage is TRBV27 and J usage is TRBJ1-6; 7 bases align to TRBD1. The germline CDR1 and CDR2 sequences are MNHEY and SMNVEV (reference sequence). The junction had 5 bases not matched to a gene; V was cut back by 10 bases and J by 5 bases. The CDR3 totals 13 residues. In DNA, the CDR3 is TGTGCCACTCGACAGGGCAATAATTCACCCCTCCACTTT. Amino acid sequence: CATRQGNNSPLHF.

V and J are TRBV12-3 or TRBV12-4 and TRBJ2-2; D may be TRBD2 (6 bases). Trimming took off 3 bases at V and 6 bases at J, with 8 bases between the two ends. CDR3 length equals 13 residues. Here the CDR3 reads CASSFGGSGELFF. In nucleotides, the CDR3 is TGTGCCAGCAGTTTTGGAGGGTCCGGGGAGCTGTTTTTT.

The sample holds a few counts of this clonotype. The CDR3 region is CAISEYGAGITEAFF. In nucleotides, the CDR3 is TGTGCCATCAGTGAGTATGGGGCAGGGATCACTGAAGCTTTCTTT. The J gene is TRBJ1-1, the V gene TRBV10-3; weak D call: TRBD1 (5 bases). Trimming took 1 base from V and 4 from J, leaving 13 bases between them. The germline V gene has CDR1 ENHRY and CDR2 SYGVKD. There are 15 residues in the CDR3.

The chain joins TRBV12-3 or TRBV12-4 to TRBJ1-5; 11 bases match TRBD1. The CDR3 consists of 15 residues. Trimming cost V 6 bases and J 10 bases; bases outside gene matches: 11. DNA for the CDR3: TGTGCCAGCAGCGGACAGGGGGCGTCGTCCCTCCCCCAGCATTTT. It yields the protein CASSGQGASSLPQHF.

The chain employs TRBV28 and TRBJ2-3; 16 nucleotides agree with TRBD2. CDR1 MDHEN and CDR2 SYDVKM come from the germline V gene. CDR3 length: 16 residues. Germline trimming cut 4 bases from V and 6 bases from J; bases unmatched to any gene: 4. The CDR3: CASSWGLAGGPDTQYF. The DNA of the CDR3 is TGTGCCAGCAGTTGGGGACTAGCGGGGGGGCCGGATACGCAGTATTTT.

The V call is TRBV5-1, the J call TRBJ2-2; 8 nucleotides line up with TRBD2. The germline V gene has CDR1 SGHRS and CDR2 YFSETQ. The CDR3 consists of 15 residues. The ends lost 0 bases at V and 6 bases at J; junction bases unmatched: 4. The CDR3 protein is CASSLDRGGSGELFF. The DNA for the CDR3 is TGCGCCAGCAGCTTGGACCGGGGGGGATCCGGGGAGCTGTTTTTT.